This T cell receptor (beta chain) was documented in a study of T-cell reconstitution after alpha-beta-depleted transplantation in children. The sample holds a few counts of this clonotype. Library preparation (for TCRbeta) was performed with unique molecular identifiers. From the PCR reads, TCRdb called clonotypes with MiXCR, one entry per CDR3 protein. In the table there are 300,000 to 400,000 distinct CDR3 sequences, around 20% of which are singletons. CDR1 ENHRY and CDR2 SYGVKD come from the germline V gene. This CDR3 has 15 residues. Unmatched junction bases numbered 5, after V lost 6 bases and J lost 3 bases.

This chain uses TRBV10-3 with TRBJ2-2, with 9 positions matching TRBD2. The sequences come from PBMCs, mostly from graft donor cells, collected 180 days after TCRalphabeta/CD19-depleted stem cell transplant. The source of this sequence is a male patient aged 10 to 17 who had a stem cell transplant for acute lymphoblastic leukemia, so the T cells may come from the graft donor. CDR3 sequence: CAIRKTSGDTGELFF. The DNA for the CDR3 is TGTGCCATCAGGAAGACTAGCGGTGACACCGGGGAGCTGTTTTTT.